The rows below give T cell receptor beta chains drawn from one sample of a study of T-cell reconstitution after alpha-beta-depleted transplantation in children. MiXCR, applied by TCRdb to the PCR reads, yields one record per CDR3 protein. The data show about 480,000 distinct CDR3 sequences, with around 12% seen just once and about 5.6% held by the top ten. The source material was PBMCs from the stem cell graft donor, sampled from the stem cell graft. Source of these receptors: a human donor who donated a stem cell graft to a child with combined immunodeficiency. CDR3s include the opening cysteine and the closing phenylalanine or tryptophan. The D gene is left open where the match is weak. Not every row has a clone size; where given, it reads once, few, many or a size class.

cdr3_length d_call j_call clone_size v_call cdr3_nt cdr3_aa
12 TRBD2 TRBJ2-3 NA TRBV12-3/TRBV12-4 TGTGCCAGCGGGAGGGCCCTGGATACGCAGTATTTT CASGRALDTQYF
13 NA TRBJ2-7 few TRBV30 TGTGCCTGGAGTCGTTCGGGGAGTTACGAGCAGTACTTC CAWSRSGSYEQYF
17 NA TRBJ1-1 NA TRBV6-1 TGTGCCAGCAGTCCCCACTACCGACAGGCATCGAACACTGAAGCTTTCTTT CASSPHYRQASNTEAFF
13 NA TRBJ2-3 many TRBV20-1 TGCAGTGCTCGAGGGGTATTCACAGATACGCAGTATTTT CSARGVFTDTQYF
17 NA TRBJ1-6 NA TRBV12-3/TRBV12-4 TGTGCCAGCAGTCAAGGGACGTCAAGCTCCTATAATTCACCCCTCCACTTT CASSQGTSSSYNSPLHF
17 NA TRBJ2-5 NA TRBV3-1 TGTGCCAGCAGCCAAGGGCTAGCGAATCCAAACCAAGAGACCCAGTACTTC CASSQGLANPNQETQYF
12 NA TRBJ1-5 NA TRBV7-2 TGTGCCAGCAGCTTCGGAATTCAGCCCCAGCATTTT CASSFGIQPQHF
13 NA TRBJ2-1 few TRBV6-5 TGTGCCAGCAGTTATGTAGGTACCGGTGAGCAGTTCTTC CASSYVGTGEQFF
14 NA TRBJ2-4 many TRBV27 TGTGCCAGCAGCTCTAGGGTTGCCAAAAACATTCAGTACTTC CASSSRVAKNIQYF
13 NA TRBJ2-3 NA TRBV5-5 TGTGCCAGCAGCTTTTCCCCCACAGATACGCAGTATTTT CASSFSPTDTQYF
16 NA TRBJ1-1 few TRBV25-1 TGTGCCAGCAGTGATTGGCGGGACCCGACGAACACTGAAGCTTTCTTT CASSDWRDPTNTEAFF
17 TRBD1 TRBJ2-2 NA TRBV5-1 TGCGCCAGCAGCGCTCCGGCTGGGACAGGGGTTACCGGGGAGCTGTTTTTT CASSAPAGTGVTGELFF
16 NA TRBJ1-2 few TRBV27 TGTGCCAGCAGAGAGACAGGTGGAGACTTTAACTATGGCTACACCTTC CASRETGGDFNYGYTF
14 NA TRBJ2-7 many TRBV6-5 TGTGCCAGCAGTTACACGCAGTTTACCTACGAGCAGTACTTC CASSYTQFTYEQYF
13 NA TRBJ2-1 NA TRBV6-5 TGTGCCAGCAGTACCGACAGGGAGGATGAGCAGTTCTTC CASSTDREDEQFF
13 NA TRBJ2-7 many TRBV7-7 TGTGCTAGCAGCCTCAACCAGGGGTACGAGCAGTACTTC CASSLNQGYEQYF
16 NA TRBJ2-2 NA TRBV15 TGTGCCACCAGCAGCTTTCCGGGTCCGAACACCGGGGAGCTGTTTTTT CATSSFPGPNTGELFF
14 NA TRBJ2-2 NA TRBV30 TGTGCCTGGAATAGGGGTCGTGACACCGGGGAGCTGTTTTTT CAWNRGRDTGELFF
12 NA TRBJ1-1 many TRBV21-1 TGTGCCAGCAGCAAGTGGGGAACTGAAGCTTTCTTT CASSKWGTEAFF
16 TRBD2 TRBJ2-7 many TRBV4-2 TGTGCCAGCAGCCAGGAACCGGGACTAGCGGGATTGGAGCAGTACTTC CASSQEPGLAGLEQYF
16 NA TRBJ2-2 few TRBV5-1 TGCGCCAGCAGAGACCCCGCGGGCTTGAACACCGGGGAGCTGTTTTTT CASRDPAGLNTGELFF
17 NA TRBJ2-2 few TRBV6-2/TRBV6-3 TGTGCCAGCAGTTACCCTCTTCGGGGGCTGAACACCGGGGAGCTGTTTTTT CASSYPLRGLNTGELFF
15 TRBD1 TRBJ2-2 many TRBV5-1 TGCGCCAGCAGATTGACAGGGGGAAGGACCGGGGAGCTGTTTTTT CASRLTGGRTGELFF
15 TRBD1 TRBJ2-5 few TRBV5-5 TGTGCCAGCAGCTTGGGGGACAGGGGCCAAGAGACCCAGTACTTC CASSLGDRGQETQYF
15 NA TRBJ1-2 many TRBV19 TGTGCCAGTAGTATCTCGACAGGACTTAACTATGGCTACACCTTC CASSISTGLNYGYTF
16 TRBD2 TRBJ2-5 NA TRBV5-1 TGCGCCAGCAGCTTTCAGGGACTAGCGGGGCGAGAGACCCAGTACTTC CASSFQGLAGRETQYF
15 NA TRBJ2-7 NA TRBV9 TGTGCCAGCAGCGTAGCAGGTAGAGACTCCTACGAGCAGTACTTC CASSVAGRDSYEQYF
21 NA TRBJ2-1 NA TRBV9 TGTGCCAGCAGCGCCCGAAGCGCTCCTCCGTTGATGGGTAGCTCCTACAATGAGCAGTTCTTC CASSARSAPPLMGSSYNEQFF
13 NA TRBJ2-7 many TRBV7-2 TGTGCCAGCAGCTCAGTGGCATCCTACGAGCAGTACTTC CASSSVASYEQYF
12 TRBD2 TRBJ2-5 few TRBV6-5 TGTGCCAGCATGTCTAGCGGAGAGACCCAGTACTTC CASMSSGETQYF
11 NA TRBJ1-1 many TRBV25-1 TGTGCCTCCGAAATAGGCACTGAAGCTTTCTTT CASEIGTEAFF
13 NA TRBJ1-2 many TRBV24-1 TGTGCCACCAGGGCGGGACCCAACTATGGCTACACCTTC CATRAGPNYGYTF
13 NA TRBJ1-1 few TRBV29-1 TGCAGCGTCGTCCAAACAGGGAATACTGAAGCTTTCTTT CSVVQTGNTEAFF
11 NA TRBJ2-1 NA TRBV29-1 TGCAGCCCCCTGGAGGAGAATGAGCAGTTCTTC CSPLEENEQFF
16 NA TRBJ2-1 many TRBV7-2 TGTGCCAGCAGCCCTACTCCGGGGGTGGGGTGGAATGAGCAGTTCTTC CASSPTPGVGWNEQFF
14 NA TRBJ2-7 NA TRBV9 TGTGCCAGCAGCGTAGAAGTCTTAACCTACGAGCAGTACTTC CASSVEVLTYEQYF
15 TRBD2 TRBJ2-7 many TRBV11-2 TGTGCCAGCAGCTCCGGACTAGCGGAGACCTACGAGCAGTACTTC CASSSGLAETYEQYF
15 TRBD1 TRBJ1-3 few TRBV4-3 TGCGCCAGCAGCCCTCGACAGGGGACAGGAAACACCATATATTTT CASSPRQGTGNTIYF
14 TRBD1 TRBJ1-5 NA TRBV5-6 TGTGCCAGCAGCTTTTGGGACAGCCATCAGCCCCAGCATTTT CASSFWDSHQPQHF
16 NA TRBJ2-3 many TRBV5-4 TGTGCCAGCAGCCCCCGACTAGGAGGGGGTACAGATACGCAGTATTTT CASSPRLGGGTDTQYF
18 NA TRBJ2-2 many TRBV7-8 TGTGCCAGCAGCTTAGACTTGGGCAGGGTGGTAAACACCGGGGAGCTGTTTTTT CASSLDLGRVVNTGELFF
13 NA TRBJ1-2 many TRBV12-3/TRBV12-4 TGTGCCAGCAGTTTTAACAGACACTATGGCTACACCTTC CASSFNRHYGYTF
17 TRBD1 TRBJ1-2 NA TRBV7-9 TGTGCCAGCAGCTTTTTATCCGGGACAGGGAAGGACTATGGCTACACCTTC CASSFLSGTGKDYGYTF
13 NA TRBJ2-3 many TRBV20-1 TGCAGTGCTCCCGAAGGGTCGGCAGATACGCAGTATTTT CSAPEGSADTQYF
13 NA TRBJ2-7 many TRBV12-3/TRBV12-4 TGTGCCAGCAGTTTGACACGTACGTACGAGCAGTACTTC CASSLTRTYEQYF
19 TRBD1 TRBJ2-1 many TRBV24-1 TGTGCCACCAGTGACGGCCCGTGGGGACAGGGGGCCTCCTACAATGAGCAGTTCTTC CATSDGPWGQGASYNEQFF
14 NA TRBJ2-1 NA TRBV2 TGTGCCAGCAGCACGGGAGACTCCTACAATGAGCAGTTCTTC CASSTGDSYNEQFF
12 NA TRBJ2-1 few TRBV7-9 TGTGCCAGCAGCTTCCTGAACAATGAGCAGTTCTTC CASSFLNNEQFF
18 NA TRBJ2-1 few TRBV12-3/TRBV12-4 TGTGCCAGCAGTTTAGCGCTAAGTGCAGGGCTAATCTACAATGAGCAGTTCTTC CASSLALSAGLIYNEQFF
14 TRBD2 TRBJ2-1 many TRBV27 TGTGCCACAAAACCGGGAGGGTCCTACAATGAGCAGTTCTTC CATKPGGSYNEQFF
14 NA TRBJ2-2 NA TRBV20-1 TGCAGTGCGGCACTTGAGGGGGGGACCGGGGAGCTGTTTTTT CSAALEGGTGELFF
14 NA TRBJ1-5 NA TRBV30 TGTGCCTGGAGCCTCCTGGGGGCGCTCGAGCCCCAGCATTTT CAWSLLGALEPQHF
17 NA TRBJ2-1 NA TRBV12-3/TRBV12-4 TGTGCCAGCAGACCCGACGTTCGGCTACCGCGACGTTATGAGCAGTTCTTC CASRPDVRLPRRYEQFF
14 NA TRBJ2-6 few TRBV15 TGTGCCACCCAGGCACCCTCTGGGGCCAACGTCCTGACTTTC CATQAPSGANVLTF
18 TRBD2 TRBJ2-7 few TRBV5-6 TGTGCCAGCAGCTCCCGGGGGGGACTAGCGGGATCCCCCTACGAGCAGTACTTC CASSSRGGLAGSPYEQYF
15 TRBD2 TRBJ2-1 few TRBV12-3/TRBV12-4 TGTGCCAGCAGTTTATCAAGCGGGGGGGCGAGGGAGCAGTTCTTC CASSLSSGGAREQFF
15 TRBD1 TRBJ1-1 many TRBV12-3/TRBV12-4 TGTGCCAGCAGTTTCACGGGACAGGGAGGCACTGAAGCTTTCTTT CASSFTGQGGTEAFF
15 TRBD2 TRBJ2-3 many TRBV20-1 TGCAGTGCTAGGCGGGGGGGGTCGTTCACAGATACGCAGTATTTT CSARRGGSFTDTQYF
16 NA TRBJ2-6 many TRBV6-1 TGTGCCAGCAAGGCAGGGGATCCCTCTGGGGCCAACGTCCTGACTTTC CASKAGDPSGANVLTF